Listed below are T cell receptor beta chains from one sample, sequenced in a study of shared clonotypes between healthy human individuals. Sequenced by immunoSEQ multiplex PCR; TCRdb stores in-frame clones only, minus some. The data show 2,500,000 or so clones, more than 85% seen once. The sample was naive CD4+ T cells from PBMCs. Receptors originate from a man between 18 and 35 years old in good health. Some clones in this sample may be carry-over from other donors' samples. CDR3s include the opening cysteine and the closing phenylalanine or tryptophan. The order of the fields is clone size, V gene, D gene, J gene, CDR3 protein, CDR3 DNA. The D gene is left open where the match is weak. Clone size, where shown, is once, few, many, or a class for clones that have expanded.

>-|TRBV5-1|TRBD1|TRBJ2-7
CASSPGQGGNEQYF
TGCGCCAGCAGCCCGGGACAGGGGGGGAACGAGCAGTACTTC
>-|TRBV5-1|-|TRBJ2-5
CASSLSRETQYF
TGCGCCAGCAGCTTGTCCCGAGAGACCCAGTACTTC
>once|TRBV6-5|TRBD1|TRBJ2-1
CATKPGQAYNEQFF
TGTGCCACCAAACCGGGACAGGCCTACAATGAGCAGTTCTTC
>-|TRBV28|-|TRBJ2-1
CASREKYEQFF
TGTGCCAGCCGGGAGAAATATGAGCAGTTCTTC
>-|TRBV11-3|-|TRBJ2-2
CASSPGPPGGELFF
TGTGCCAGCAGCCCCGGGCCGCCGGGCGGGGAGCTGTTTTTT
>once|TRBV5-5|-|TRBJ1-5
CASSLIRSTENNQPQHF
TGTGCCAGCAGCCTCATAAGATCGACGGAAAACAATCAGCCCCAGCATTTT
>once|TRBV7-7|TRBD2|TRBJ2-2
CASSLSTSGTGELFF
TGTGCCAGCAGCTTAAGTACTAGCGGGACCGGGGAGCTGTTTTTT
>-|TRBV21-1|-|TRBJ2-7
CASSIGATYEQYF
TGTGCCAGCAGCATCGGAGCTACCTACGAGCAGTACTTC
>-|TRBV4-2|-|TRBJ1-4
CASSQEAANEKLFF
TGTGCCAGCAGCCAAGAGGCGGCAAATGAAAAACTGTTTTTT
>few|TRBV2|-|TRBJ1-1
CATGGQMNTEAFF
TGTGCCACCGGAGGACAGATGAACACTGAAGCTTTCTTT
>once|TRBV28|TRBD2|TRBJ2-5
CASTGRGTETQYF
TGTGCCAGCACCGGGAGGGGTACAGAGACCCAGTACTTC
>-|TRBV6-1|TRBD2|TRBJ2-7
CASSVDGGGYEQYF
TGTGCCAGCAGTGTGGACGGGGGGGGCTACGAGCAGTACTTC
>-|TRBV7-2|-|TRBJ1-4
CASSPKGFGEKLFF
TGTGCCAGCAGCCCTAAGGGGTTTGGTGAAAAACTGTTTTTT
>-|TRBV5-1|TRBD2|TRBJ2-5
CASSLGGLAGLETQYF
TGCGCCAGCAGCTTGGGCGGACTAGCGGGATTGGAGACCCAGTACTTC
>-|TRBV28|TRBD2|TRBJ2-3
CASSSRSGVDTQYF
TGTGCCAGCAGTTCGCGAAGCGGGGTAGATACGCAGTATTTT
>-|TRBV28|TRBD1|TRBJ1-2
CASSLGTEGYTF
TGTGCCAGCAGTTTGGGGACAGAAGGCTACACCTTC
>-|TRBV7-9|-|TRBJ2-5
CASSLITGQSPVETQYF
TGTGCCAGCAGCTTAATAACAGGACAGTCTCCCGTCGAGACCCAGTACTTC
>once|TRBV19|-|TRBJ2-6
CASRPGVGANVLTF
TGTGCCAGTAGACCAGGGGTTGGGGCCAACGTCCTGACTTTC
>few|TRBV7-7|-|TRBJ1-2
CATEEASGGYTF
TGTGCCACCGAGGAGGCGTCAGGGGGCTACACCTTC
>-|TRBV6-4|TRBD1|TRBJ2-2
CASRDRANTGELFF
TGTGCCAGCCGGGACAGGGCGAACACCGGGGAGCTGTTTTTT
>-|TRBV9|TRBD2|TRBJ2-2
CASSVMEREANTGELFF
TGTGCCAGCAGCGTAATGGAGCGGGAGGCGAACACCGGGGAGCTGTTTTTT
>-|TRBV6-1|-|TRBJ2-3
CASSVSNSADTQYF
TGTGCCAGCAGTGTATCTAATTCCGCAGATACGCAGTATTTT
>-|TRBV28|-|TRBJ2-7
CASRVAAGHEQYF
TGTGCCAGCAGGGTGGCCGCGGGGCACGAGCAGTACTTC
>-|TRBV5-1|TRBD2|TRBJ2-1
CASSTASGGDNEQFF
TGCGCCAGCAGCACGGCTAGCGGGGGGGACAATGAGCAGTTCTTC
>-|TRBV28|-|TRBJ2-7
CATTGGYEQYF
TGTGCCACCACCGGGGGCTACGAGCAGTACTTC
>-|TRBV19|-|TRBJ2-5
CASSIARGEETQYF
TGTGCCAGTAGTATAGCCAGGGGTGAAGAGACCCAGTACTTC
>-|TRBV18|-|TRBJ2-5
CASSPQFGQEAQYF
TGTGCCAGCTCACCACAGTTCGGTCAGGAGGCCCAGTACTTC
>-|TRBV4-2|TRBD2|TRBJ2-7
CASSQGLATYEQYF
TGTGCCAGCAGCCAGGGACTAGCCACTTACGAGCAGTACTTC
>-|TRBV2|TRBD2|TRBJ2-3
CASRGTSGRYTQYF
TGTGCCAGCAGGGGGACTAGCGGGAGGTATACGCAGTATTTT
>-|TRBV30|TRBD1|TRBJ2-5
CAWSVIGDRGKETQYF
TGTGCCTGGAGTGTAATAGGAGACAGGGGCAAAGAGACCCAGTACTTC
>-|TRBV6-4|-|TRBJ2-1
CASAVQGGTVNEQFF
TGTGCCAGCGCAGTGCAGGGCGGGACGGTGAATGAGCAGTTCTTC
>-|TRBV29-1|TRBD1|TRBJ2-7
CSVRPGQGAYEQYF
TGCAGCGTTAGGCCGGGACAGGGAGCCTACGAGCAGTACTTC
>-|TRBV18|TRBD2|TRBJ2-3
CASSPLAGTTDTQYF
TGTGCCAGCTCACCCCTAGCGGGTACCACAGATACGCAGTATTTT
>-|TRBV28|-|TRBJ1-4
CASSPGGLHLNEKLFF
TGTGCCAGCAGCCCCGGGGGACTCCATCTTAATGAAAAACTGTTTTTT
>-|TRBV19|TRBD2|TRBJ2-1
CASSPRPSGTTPSSYNEQFF
TGTGCCAGTAGCCCCCGACCTAGCGGGACCACTCCCAGCTCCTACAATGAGCAGTTCTTC
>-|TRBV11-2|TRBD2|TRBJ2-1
CASSPLAGGLEQFF
TGTGCCAGCAGTCCTCTAGCGGGAGGGCTTGAGCAGTTCTTC
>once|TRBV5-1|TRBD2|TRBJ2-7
CASSLAPGLAGAEQYF
TGCGCCAGCAGCTTGGCCCCGGGACTAGCGGGAGCCGAGCAGTACTTC
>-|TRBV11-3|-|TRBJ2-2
CASSLDRTNTGELFF
TGTGCCAGCAGCTTGGACAGAACGAACACCGGGGAGCTGTTTTTT
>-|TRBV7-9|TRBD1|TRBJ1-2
CASSILAGQGSYGYTF
TGTGCCAGCAGCATCCTCGCGGGACAGGGTTCCTATGGCTACACCTTC
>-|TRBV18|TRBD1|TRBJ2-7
CASSPGQGAVYEQYF
TGTGCCAGCTCACCAGGACAGGGGGCCGTCTACGAGCAGTACTTC
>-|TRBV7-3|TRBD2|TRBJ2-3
CASSSRSSGRADTQYF
TGTGCCAGCAGCTCCCGATCTAGCGGGAGGGCAGATACGCAGTATTTT
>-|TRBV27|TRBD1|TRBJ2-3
CASIAGQESDTQYF
TGTGCCAGCATCGCGGGACAGGAGTCAGATACGCAGTATTTT
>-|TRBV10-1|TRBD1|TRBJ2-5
CASSRQGEETQYF
TGCGCCAGCAGCCGACAGGGGGAAGAGACCCAGTACTTC
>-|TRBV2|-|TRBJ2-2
CASSPGGRELFF
TGTGCCAGCTCCCCCGGGGGAAGGGAGCTGTTTTTT
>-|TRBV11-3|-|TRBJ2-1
CASSPPFGNEQFF
TGTGCCAGCAGCCCCCCCTTCGGTAATGAGCAGTTCTTC
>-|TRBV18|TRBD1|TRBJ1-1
CASSPVFGTGGLVNTEAFF
TGTGCCAGCTCACCCGTCTTTGGGACAGGGGGCTTGGTGAACACTGAAGCTTTCTTT
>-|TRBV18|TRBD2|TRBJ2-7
CASSPGVAGVGEQYF
TGTGCCAGCTCACCAGGTGTAGCGGGAGTCGGCGAGCAGTACTTC
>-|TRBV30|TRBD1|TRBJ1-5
CAWSPQGNQPQHF
TGTGCCTGGAGTCCACAGGGGAATCAGCCCCAGCATTTT
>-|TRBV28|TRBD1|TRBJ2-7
CASSFPGQDSHEQYF
TGTGCCAGCAGTTTTCCGGGACAGGATTCGCACGAGCAGTACTTC
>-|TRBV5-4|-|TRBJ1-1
CASSLWLNTEAFF
TGTGCCAGCAGCTTGTGGTTGAACACTGAAGCTTTCTTT
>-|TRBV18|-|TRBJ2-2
CASSPSTLELFF
TGTGCCAGCTCACCCTCTACCCTCGAGCTGTTTTTT